Below are 11 T cell receptor beta chains sequenced from a single sample in a study of cytomegalovirus exposure and HLA in healthy donors. It was with 60 Vbeta and 13 Jbeta primers that the PCR ran. Method: immunoSEQ multiplex PCR; TCRdb's copy keeps in-frame clones and lacks some. The sample yields 95,000 to 110,000 clones, more than 75% seen once. Input material: PBMCs. Receptors were obtained from a man aged 25 to 45 in good health and CMV-seropositive.

This clone was seen only once. CDR3 in amino acids: CASSRLTGGYTEAFF. The DNA of the CDR3 is TGTGCCAGCAGCCGATTAACAGGGGGCTACACTGAAGCTTTCTTT. This chain joins TRBV14 and TRBJ1-1, with 9 bases identical to TRBD1. Germline V gives CDR1 SGHDN, CDR2 FVKESK. The CDR3 length is 15 residues. Trimming took 4 bases from V and 3 from J; bases not matched to a gene: 6.

The chain combines TRBV2 with TRBJ1-6, with D uncertain. Between the trimmed V and J ends, which lost 3 bases and 11 bases, there was a span of 17 bases. The CDR3 contains 15 residues. The V gene's germline CDR1 is SNHLY and CDR2 FYNNEI. The CDR3 sequence is CASSDVNRGLTPLHF. CDR3 DNA: TGTGCCAGCAGTGACGTGAATCGGGGTTTGACACCCCTCCACTTT.

The J gene is TRBJ1-6, the V gene TRBV5-1, with a weak D call TRBD1 (6 bases). Germline V lookup: CDR1 SGHRS, CDR2 YFSETQ. This CDR3 spans 15 amino acids. V lost 2 bases to trimming and J lost 8 bases, with 14 bases between them. CDR3 DNA: TGCGCCAGCAGCTTCGACAGGCCGTCTGATTCACCCCTCCACTTT. This sequence encodes CASSFDRPSDSPLHF.

This chain connects TRBV12-5 to TRBJ2-5; TRBD2 aligns across 7 bases. This CDR3 contains 17 residues. With 4 bases clipped from V and 0 bases from J, the junction kept 11 bases outside the gene matches. CDR1 is LGHNT, CDR2 FRNRAP, per germline. The CDR3: CASGSGQGGEYQETQYF. The CDR3 bases are TGTGCTAGTGGTTCGGGTCAGGGAGGGGAGTACCAAGAGACCCAGTACTTC.

The chain is built from TRBV4-2 and TRBJ2-2, with 7 bases identical to TRBD2. Germline loops: CDR1 LGHNA, CDR2 YNFKEQ. This CDR3 has 17 residues. With V trimmed by 4 bases and J by 6 bases, 14 bases remained unmatched. CDR3 DNA: TGTGCCAGCAGCCTGCACCGGGGCGGGGGTACGTCCGGGGAGCTGTTTTTT. Protein product: CASSLHRGGGTSGELFF.

This chain connects TRBV15 to TRBJ2-2; D may be TRBD1 (6 bases). Germline lookup yields CDR1 LNHNV and CDR2 YYDKDF (reference sequence). CDR3 length: 15 residues. Trimming shortened V by 0 bases and J by 7 bases, and 12 bases separated the two germline ends. The chain's CDR3 is CATSRDKRGSGELFF. For the CDR3, the DNA is TGTGCCACCAGCAGAGATAAGAGGGGGAGCGGGGAGCTGTTTTTT.

The V call is TRBV7-9, the J call TRBJ1-2; TRBD1 is a possible D gene (5 bases). This CDR3 has 14 residues. V was pared by 4 bases and J by 6 bases, with 15 bases between. Germline lookup yields CDR1 SEHNR and CDR2 FQNEAQ (reference sequence). The DNA for the CDR3 is TGTGCCAGCAGCTCGCCTACAGGAGTAAATGGCTACACCTTC. Its translation: CASSSPTGVNGYTF.

V gene TRBV7-8 combines with J gene TRBJ2-1; 7 bases match TRBD1. The CDR3 contains 18 residues. With 0 bases clipped from V and 9 bases from J, the junction kept 17 bases outside the gene matches. Germline lookup yields CDR1 SGHVS and CDR2 FQNEAQ. The DNA of the CDR3 is TGTGCCAGCAGCTTAGCAGGATTTGGCACAGGGGCACTGGGTGAGCAGTTCTTC. It translates to CASSLAGFGTGALGEQFF.

The chain joins TRBV27 to TRBJ2-7; 10 bases line up with TRBD2. Germline V lookup: CDR1 MNHEY, CDR2 SMNVEV (reference sequence). J lost 6 bases, V lost 6 bases, and 14 bases had no gene match. CDR3 length: 16 residues. The CDR3 reads CASSLAASGGRFEQYF. CDR3 nucleotides: TGTGCCAGCAGCCTAGCCGCTAGCGGGGGAAGATTCGAGCAGTACTTC.

A word on this clone: An end of the junction differs from the germline gene, which may be a read error. This rearrangement joins TRBV10-3 to TRBJ2-6; maybe TRBD1 (5 bases). The CDR3 runs to 16 residues. The germline V gene encodes CDR1 ENHRY and CDR2 SYGVKD. In DNA form, the CDR3 reads TGTGCCATCAGTGACACAACAAGCTCTGGGGCCAACGGCCTGACTTTC. This encodes CAISDTTSSGANGLTF.

This clone occurred once. The CDR3 nucleotides read TGTGCCAGCAGCAAAAGGCGGGTCCGCACTGAAGCTTTCTTT. It codes for CASSKRRVRTEAFF. The rearrangement links TRBV11-1 to TRBJ1-1; D unclear. The CDR3 is 14 amino acids. Germline V lookup: CDR1 SGHAT, CDR2 FQDESV (reference sequence). V lost 5 bases and J 4 bases, leaving 14 bases between the germline ends. The whole variable domain, remainder taken from reference TRBV11-1 and TRBJ1-1, is EAEVAQSPRYKITEKSQAVAFWCDPISGHATLYWYRQILGQGPELLVQFQDESVVDDSQLPKDRFSAERLKGVDSTLKIQPAELGDSAMYLCASSKRRVRTEAFFGQGTRLTVV.